This section outlines one T cell receptor (beta chain) sequence together with its context. The antigen is undetermined. The data belong to a study of cytomegalovirus exposure and HLA in healthy donors. The wider study: The 550 to 800 first-cohort repertoires and the 95 to 150 validation repertoires shared the same platform, a later analysis reported.

Profiled with immunoSEQ multiplex PCR; TCRdb holds only in-frame clones, not every one. The sample has 150,000 to 250,000 clones, about 81% seen once. The CDR3 contains 12 residues. CDR1 is PRHDT, CDR2 FYEKMQ, per germline (reference sequence). Trimming took 3 bases from V and 8 from J, leaving 11 bases between them. Whole-study results and caveats: One later analysis, an examination of the approximately 130 validation repertoires, found that first-cohort TCR clusters tended to co-occur in them.

Sample: PBMCs. The clonotype was recovered from a woman aged 30 to 39 in good health and CMV-seronegative. The V gene is TRBV13, the J gene TRBJ2-7, with D maybe TRBD1 (5 bases). The CDR3 region is CASSLTALKQYF. The CDR3 DNA reads TGTGCCAGCAGCTTGACAGCCCTTAAGCAGTACTTC.